The T cell receptor beta chain described here comes from a study of blood T cell repertoires in COVID-19. Method: immunoSEQ multiplex PCR; TCRdb's copy keeps in-frame clones and lacks some. Of 250,000 to 400,000 clones in the sample, roughly 88% were seen once. Sequencing was carried out using peripheral blood. This clonotype originated in a woman aged 25 to 39 with COVID-19, enrolled during active disease.

CDR3 coding DNA: TGTGCCAGCAGCCTGATGGAGGGTGGCTACACCTTC. Protein sequence: CASSLMEGGYTF. This chain uses TRBV3-1 (or the pseudogene TRBV3-2) with TRBJ1-2; D gene unclear. Trimming took 4 bases from V and 7 from J, leaving 10 bases between them. Per germline, CDR1 LGHDT and CDR2 YNNKEL (reference sequence). CDR3 size: 12 residues.